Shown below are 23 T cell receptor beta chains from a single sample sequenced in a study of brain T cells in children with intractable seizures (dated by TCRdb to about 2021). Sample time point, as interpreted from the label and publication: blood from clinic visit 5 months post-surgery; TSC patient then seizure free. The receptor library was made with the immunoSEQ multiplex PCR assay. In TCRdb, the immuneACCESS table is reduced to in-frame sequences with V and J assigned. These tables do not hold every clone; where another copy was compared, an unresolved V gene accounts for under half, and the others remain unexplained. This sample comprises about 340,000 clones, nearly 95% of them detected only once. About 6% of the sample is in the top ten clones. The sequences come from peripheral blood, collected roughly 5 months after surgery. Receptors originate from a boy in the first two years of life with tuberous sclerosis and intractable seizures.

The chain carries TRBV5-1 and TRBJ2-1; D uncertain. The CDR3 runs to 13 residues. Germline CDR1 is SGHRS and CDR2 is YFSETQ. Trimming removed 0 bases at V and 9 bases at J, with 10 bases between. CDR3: CASSLVWKGEQFF. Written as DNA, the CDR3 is TGCGCCAGCAGCTTGGTTTGGAAAGGTGAGCAGTTCTTC.

CDR3 loop: CASSREGRWNSPLHF. The CDR3 DNA reads as TGTGCCAGCAGCCGCGAGGGCCGATGGAATTCACCCCTCCACTTT. The gene calls are TRBV7-2 and TRBJ1-6; D call uncertain. Germline loops: CDR1 SGHTA, CDR2 FQGNSA. CDR3 size: 15 residues. Trimming took 5 bases from V and 7 from J, leaving 15 bases between them.

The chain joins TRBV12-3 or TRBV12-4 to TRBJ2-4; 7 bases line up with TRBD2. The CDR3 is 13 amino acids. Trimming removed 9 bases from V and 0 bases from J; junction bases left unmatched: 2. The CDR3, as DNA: TGTGCCAGTGGGGGGGGAGCCAAAAACATTCAGTACTTC. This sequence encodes CASGGGAKNIQYF.

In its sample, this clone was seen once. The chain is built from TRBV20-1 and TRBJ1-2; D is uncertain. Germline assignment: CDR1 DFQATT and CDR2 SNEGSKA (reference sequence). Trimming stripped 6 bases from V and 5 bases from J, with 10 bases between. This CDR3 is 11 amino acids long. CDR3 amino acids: CSATTLYGYTF. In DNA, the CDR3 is TGCAGTGCGACTACGTTGTATGGCTACACCTTC.

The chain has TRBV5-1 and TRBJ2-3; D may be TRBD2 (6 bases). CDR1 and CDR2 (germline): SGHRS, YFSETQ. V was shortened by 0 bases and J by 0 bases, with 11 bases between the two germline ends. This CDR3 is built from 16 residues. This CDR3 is CASSLGRGTSTDTQYF. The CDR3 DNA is TGCGCCAGCAGCTTGGGACGGGGGACGAGCACAGATACGCAGTATTTT.

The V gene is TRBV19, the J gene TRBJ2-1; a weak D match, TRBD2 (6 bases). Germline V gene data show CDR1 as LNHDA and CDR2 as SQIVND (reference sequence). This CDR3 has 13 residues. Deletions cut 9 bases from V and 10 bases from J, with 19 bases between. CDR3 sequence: CASSGPGGGEQFF. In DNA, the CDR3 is TGTGCCAGCTCGGGCCCCGGGGGAGGAGAGCAGTTCTTC.

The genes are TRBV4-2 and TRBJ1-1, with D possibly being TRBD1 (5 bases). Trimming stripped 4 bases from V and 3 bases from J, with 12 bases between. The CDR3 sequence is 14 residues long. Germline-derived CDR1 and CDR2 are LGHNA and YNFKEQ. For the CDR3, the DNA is TGTGCCAGCAGCCGAGGTGGGACGCACACTGAAGCTTTCTTT. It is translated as CASSRGGTHTEAFF.

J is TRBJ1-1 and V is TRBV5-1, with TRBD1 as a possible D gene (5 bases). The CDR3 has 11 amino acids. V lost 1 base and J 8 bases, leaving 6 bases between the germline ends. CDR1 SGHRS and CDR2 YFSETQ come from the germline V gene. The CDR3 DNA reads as TGCGCCAGCAGCTTGAACAGGGAAGCTTTCTTT. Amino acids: CASSLNREAFF.

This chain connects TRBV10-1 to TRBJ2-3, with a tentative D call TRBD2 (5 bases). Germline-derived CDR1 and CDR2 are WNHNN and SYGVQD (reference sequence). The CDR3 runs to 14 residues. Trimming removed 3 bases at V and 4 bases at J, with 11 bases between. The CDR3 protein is CASSESGNPDTQYF. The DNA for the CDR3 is TGCGCCAGCAGTGAATCGGGAAACCCAGATACGCAGTATTTT.

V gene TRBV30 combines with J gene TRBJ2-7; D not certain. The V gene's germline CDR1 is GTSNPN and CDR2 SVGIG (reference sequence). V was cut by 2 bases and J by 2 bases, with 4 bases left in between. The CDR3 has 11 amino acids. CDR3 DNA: TGTGCCTGGAGTACCACCTACGAGCAGTACTTC. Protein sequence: CAWSTTYEQYF.

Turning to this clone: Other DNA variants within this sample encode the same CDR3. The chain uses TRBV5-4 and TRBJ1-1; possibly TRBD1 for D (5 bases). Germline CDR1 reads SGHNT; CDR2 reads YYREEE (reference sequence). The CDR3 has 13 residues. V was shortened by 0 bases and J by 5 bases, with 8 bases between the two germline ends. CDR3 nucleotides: TGTGCCAGCAGCTTGGGGGGGAATACTGAAGCTTTCTTT. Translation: CASSLGGNTEAFF.

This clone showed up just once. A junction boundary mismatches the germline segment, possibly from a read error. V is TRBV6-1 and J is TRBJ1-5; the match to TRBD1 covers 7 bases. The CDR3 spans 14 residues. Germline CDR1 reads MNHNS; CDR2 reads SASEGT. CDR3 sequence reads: CASREGGRNQPQHF. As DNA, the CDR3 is TGTGCCAGCAGGGAAGGGGGCCGCAATCAGCCCCAGCATTTT.

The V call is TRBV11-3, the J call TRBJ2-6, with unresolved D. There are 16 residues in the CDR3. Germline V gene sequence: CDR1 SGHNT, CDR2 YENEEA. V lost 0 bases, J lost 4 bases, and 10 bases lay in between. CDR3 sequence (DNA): TGTGCCAGCAGCTTAGAAGCTTCCTTAGGGGCCAACGTCCTGACTTTC. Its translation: CASSLEASLGANVLTF.

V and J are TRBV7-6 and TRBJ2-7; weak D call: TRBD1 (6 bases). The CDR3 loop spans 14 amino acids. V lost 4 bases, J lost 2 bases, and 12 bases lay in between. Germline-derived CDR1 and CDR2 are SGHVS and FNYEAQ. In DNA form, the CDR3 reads TGTGCCAGCAGCTCCCCGGGACACCCCTACGAGCAGTACTTC. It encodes CASSSPGHPYEQYF. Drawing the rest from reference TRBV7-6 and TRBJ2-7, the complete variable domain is GAGVSQSPRYKVTKRGQDVALRCDPISGHVSLYWYRQALGQGPEFLTYFNYEAQQDKSGLPNDRFSAERPEGSISTLTIQRTEQRDSAMYRCASSSPGHPYEQYFGPGTRLTVT.

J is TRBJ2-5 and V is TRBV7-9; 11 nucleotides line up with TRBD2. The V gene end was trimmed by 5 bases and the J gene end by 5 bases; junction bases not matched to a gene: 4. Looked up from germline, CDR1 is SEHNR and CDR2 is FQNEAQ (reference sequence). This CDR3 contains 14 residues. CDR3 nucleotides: TGTGCCAGCAGCATCGGACTAGCGGGCGAGACCCAGTACTTC. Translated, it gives CASSIGLAGETQYF.

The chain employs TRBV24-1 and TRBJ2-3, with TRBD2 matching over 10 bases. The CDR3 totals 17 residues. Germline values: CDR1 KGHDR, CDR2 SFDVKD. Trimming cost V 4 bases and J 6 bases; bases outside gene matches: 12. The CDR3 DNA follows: TGTGCCACCAGTGACCCCCCCACTAGCGGGATATATGATACGCAGTATTTT. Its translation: CATSDPPTSGIYDTQYF.

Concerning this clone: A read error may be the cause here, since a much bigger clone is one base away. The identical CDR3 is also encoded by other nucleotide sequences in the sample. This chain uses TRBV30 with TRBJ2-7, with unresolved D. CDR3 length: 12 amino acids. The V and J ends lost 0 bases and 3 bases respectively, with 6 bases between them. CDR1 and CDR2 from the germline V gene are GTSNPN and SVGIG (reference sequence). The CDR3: CAWSVRGYEQYF. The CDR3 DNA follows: TGTGCCTGGAGTGTACGCGGCTACGAGCAGTACTTC.

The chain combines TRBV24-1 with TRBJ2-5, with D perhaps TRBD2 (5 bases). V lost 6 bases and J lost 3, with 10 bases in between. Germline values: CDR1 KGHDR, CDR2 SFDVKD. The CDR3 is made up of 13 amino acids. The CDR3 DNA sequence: TGTGCCACCAGTAGGACTTCCGAAGAGACCCAGTACTTC. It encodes CATSRTSEETQYF.

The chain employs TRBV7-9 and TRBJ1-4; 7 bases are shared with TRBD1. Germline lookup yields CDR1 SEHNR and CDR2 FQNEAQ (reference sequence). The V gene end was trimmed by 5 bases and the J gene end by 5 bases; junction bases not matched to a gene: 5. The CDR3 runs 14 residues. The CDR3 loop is CASSGTAVNEKLFF. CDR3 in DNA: TGTGCCAGCAGCGGGACAGCCGTAAATGAAAAACTGTTTTTT.

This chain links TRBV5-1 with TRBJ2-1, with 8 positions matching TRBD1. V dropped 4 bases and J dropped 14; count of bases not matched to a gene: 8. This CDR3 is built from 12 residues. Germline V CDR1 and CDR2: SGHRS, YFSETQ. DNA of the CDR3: TGCGCCAGCAGCCCAAACAGGGGGTATAAGTTCTTC. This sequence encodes CASSPNRGYKFF.

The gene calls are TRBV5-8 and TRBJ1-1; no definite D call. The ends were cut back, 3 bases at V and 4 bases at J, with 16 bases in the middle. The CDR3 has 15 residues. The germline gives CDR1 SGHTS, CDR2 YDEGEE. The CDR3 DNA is TGTGCCAGCAGCTCGTCCCGGAGCTTTGGCACTGAAGCTTTCTTT. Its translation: CASSSSRSFGTEAFF.

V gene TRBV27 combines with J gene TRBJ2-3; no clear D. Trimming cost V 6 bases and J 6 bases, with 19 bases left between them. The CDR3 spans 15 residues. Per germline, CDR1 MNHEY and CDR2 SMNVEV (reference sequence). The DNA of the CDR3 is TGTGCCAGCAGACAGTTGGGGTCAGGTGAGGATACGCAGTATTTT. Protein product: CASRQLGSGEDTQYF.

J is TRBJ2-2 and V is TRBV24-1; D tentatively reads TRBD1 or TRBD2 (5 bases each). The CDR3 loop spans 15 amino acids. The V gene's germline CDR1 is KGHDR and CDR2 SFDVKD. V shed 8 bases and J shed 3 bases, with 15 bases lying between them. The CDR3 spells CATTQGQGHTGELFF. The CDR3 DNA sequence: TGTGCCACCACCCAGGGCCAGGGACACACCGGGGAGCTGTTTTTT.